A single sample is the source of the 15 T cell receptor beta chains below, sequenced in a study of blood T cell repertoires in COVID-19 (dated by TCRdb to the early 2020s). Receptors were amplified or captured by the immunoSEQ multiplex PCR assay. Drawn from immuneACCESS, this table holds only the in-frame rearrangements with V and J called that TCRdb kept. Clones are partly lost; checked studies trace under half to an unresolved V gene and leave the rest unexplained. The table for this sample lists about 120,000 clones; about 88% of them were counted only once. The ten top clones hold roughly 1.4% of the sample. Material: peripheral blood. All receptors derive from a man aged 40-50 years with acute or convalescent COVID-19.

V gene TRBV11-2 combines with J gene TRBJ2-1, with a possible D match to TRBD2 (5 bases). The V gene lost 5 bases and the J gene lost 1 base, with 12 bases spanning the gap. Looked up from germline, CDR1 is SGHAT and CDR2 is FQNNGV. The CDR3 length is 15 residues. CDR3 sequence reads: CASSPSPGSYNEQFF. The CDR3 nucleotides read TGTGCCAGCAGCCCAAGCCCGGGGTCCTACAATGAGCAGTTCTTC.

The V gene is TRBV6-5, the J gene TRBJ2-7; TRBD2 matches 9 bases. This CDR3 spans 15 amino acids. CDR1 MNHEY and CDR2 SVGAGI come from the germline V gene. The V segment lost 6 bases and the J segment 7 bases; nucleotides outside the gene matches: 13. The CDR3 is CASSIRAGGPGEQYF. The CDR3 DNA follows: TGTGCCAGCAGCATACGTGCGGGAGGGCCGGGGGAGCAGTACTTC.

The chain carries TRBV5-1 and TRBJ2-1; 9 nucleotides align to TRBD1. CDR1 is SGHRS and CDR2 is YFSETQ in the germline V gene. CDR3 length: 15 residues. With V trimmed by 5 bases and J by 8 bases, 11 bases remained unmatched. CDR3 residues: CASSSGTGSGDEQFF. CDR3 nucleotides: TGCGCCAGCAGTTCCGGGACAGGGTCCGGGGATGAGCAGTTCTTC.

The J gene is TRBJ2-2, the V gene TRBV5-5, with TRBD2 identical over 8 bases. V lost 4 bases to trimming and J lost 5 bases; unmatched junction nucleotides: 7. Germline V gene sequence: CDR1 SGHKS, CDR2 YYEKEE (reference sequence). The CDR3 extends over 15 amino acids. Here the CDR3 DNA reads TGTGCCAGCAGCCCCGGGGGGGGGAAAACCGGGGAGCTGTTTTTT. Protein product: CASSPGGGKTGELFF. The complete variable domain, with remaining parts taken from reference TRBV5-5 and TRBJ2-2, reads DAGVTQSPTHLIKTRGQQVTLRCSPISGHKSVSWYQQVLGQGPQFIFQYYEKEERGRGNFPDRFSARQFPNYSSELNVNALLLGDSALYLCASSPGGGKTGELFFGEGSRLTVL.

V usage is TRBV6-6 and J usage is TRBJ1-5; no reliable D call. Germline CDR1 reads MNHNY; CDR2 reads SVGAGI (reference sequence). The CDR3 sequence is 15 residues long. V was clipped by 5 bases and J by 1 base, with 12 bases between them. The CDR3 region has the DNA TGTGCCAGCAGTACCACGCGCGGGAGCAATCAGCCCCAGCATTTT. Residues: CASSTTRGSNQPQHF.

This chain connects TRBV18 to TRBJ2-1; a possible D gene is TRBD2 (5 bases). The CDR3 covers 14 residues. Trimming removed 1 base from V and 7 bases from J, with 11 bases in between. Germline assignment: CDR1 KGHSH and CDR2 LQKENI. CDR3 loop: CASSPQGPGNEQFF. CDR3 coding DNA: TGTGCCAGCTCACCACAAGGCCCGGGGAATGAGCAGTTCTTC.

J is TRBJ1-4 and V is TRBV19; 7 bases fit TRBD1. V trimming: 10 bases; J trimming: 5 bases; junction bases outside the gene matches: 4. Per the germline V gene, CDR1 is LNHDA and CDR2 is SQIVND (reference sequence). There are 12 residues in the CDR3. This chain's CDR3 is CATGTENEKLFF. The DNA for the CDR3 is TGTGCCACCGGGACAGAAAATGAAAAACTGTTTTTT.

The rearrangement joins TRBV9 to TRBJ1-1, with D possibly matching TRBD1 (6 bases). Germline V lookup: CDR1 SGDLS, CDR2 YYNGEE. The CDR3 consists of 15 residues. With 0 bases removed from V and 5 bases from J, the gap between germline ends came to 14 bases. This CDR3 reads CASSVEARGSTEAFF. In DNA, the CDR3 is TGTGCCAGCAGCGTAGAGGCCAGGGGCTCTACTGAAGCTTTCTTT.

The chain is built from TRBV5-8 and TRBJ1-4; 8 nucleotides match TRBD1. Germline V CDR1 and CDR2: SGHTS, YDEGEE. The CDR3 loop spans 16 amino acids. V lost 3 bases, J lost 9 bases, and 13 bases stayed unmatched. The CDR3 bases are TGTGCCAGCAGCTCCCCTCGGACAGGGCAGCGAAAAAAACTGTTTTTT. Amino acid sequence: CASSSPRTGQRKKLFF.

This chain uses TRBV3-1 (or the pseudogene TRBV3-2) with TRBJ2-1; 11 bases are shared with TRBD2. Germline V gives CDR1 LGHDT, CDR2 YNNKEL (reference sequence). The CDR3 has 12 residues. V gave up 3 bases and J gave up 16 bases; unmatched junction bases: 5. Here the CDR3 DNA reads TGTGCCAGCAGCCATCTGGGACTAGCGGAATTCTTC. The encoded protein is CASSHLGLAEFF.

The chain employs TRBV18 and TRBJ1-2, with 7 bases that match TRBD1. CDR1 and CDR2 (germline): KGHSH, LQKENI. The ends lost 3 bases at V and 3 bases at J; junction bases unmatched: 7. The CDR3 extends over 15 amino acids. As DNA, the CDR3 is TGTGCCAGCTCACCTTCACAGGGGCGACACTATGGCTACACCTTC. Translation: CASSPSQGRHYGYTF.

The rearrangement joins TRBV14 to TRBJ2-1, with D maybe TRBD1 (5 bases). The CDR3 has 14 residues. CDR1 is SGHDN, CDR2 FVKESK, per germline. V lost 4 bases, J lost 4 bases, and 11 bases lay in between. The CDR3 DNA reads TGTGCCAGCAGCCGACAGTTACCTTACAATGAGCAGTTCTTC. It codes for CASSRQLPYNEQFF.

This clone was counted a few times. This chain links TRBV12-3 or TRBV12-4 with TRBJ1-2; the D gene is possibly TRBD1 (6 bases). This CDR3 is built from 13 residues. Between the trimmed V and J ends, which lost 5 bases and 6 bases, there was a span of 13 bases. The chain's CDR3 is CASSPRGSDGYTF. As DNA, the CDR3 is TGTGCCAGCAGTCCTAGGGGGTCGGATGGCTACACCTTC.

This rearrangement joins TRBV2 to TRBJ2-4, with D perhaps TRBD1 (5 bases). V was pared by 7 bases and J by 2 bases, with 15 bases between. The germline V gene encodes CDR1 SNHLY and CDR2 FYNNEI. This CDR3 is 15 amino acids long. Here the CDR3 DNA reads TGTGCCAGCAACCTTTGGGCAGGGCCCAAAAACATTCAGTACTTC. Residues: CASNLWAGPKNIQYF.

This clone was observed a single time. The rearrangement joins TRBV2 to TRBJ2-3; 12 positions match TRBD2. CDR3 length equals 15 residues. Germline trimming cut 6 bases from V and 4 bases from J; bases unmatched to any gene: 5. Germline V gene sequence: CDR1 SNHLY, CDR2 FYNNEI. Here the CDR3 reads CASRILAGGADTQYF. The CDR3 DNA reads as TGTGCCAGCAGGATACTAGCGGGAGGCGCAGATACGCAGTATTTT.